This TCR beta chain originates from a study of blood T cell repertoires in COVID-19. Whole-study context: Samples of COVID-19 (acute and convalescent) were obtained from the United States, Italy and Spain.

Seattle-derived patients entered the study during active infection and were followed longitudinally. Method: immunoSEQ multiplex PCR; TCRdb's copy keeps in-frame clones and lacks some. The sample shows approximately 500,000 clones, approximately 92% of them seen only once. In regard to this clone: The junction does not match germline at one end; this may be a read error.

Germline loops: CDR1 LGHNA, CDR2 YNFKEQ. This CDR3 spans 14 amino acids. The TCR originated in a man younger than 30 with COVID-19, enrolled during active disease. The sequenced sample consisted of peripheral blood. This chain uses TRBV4-2 with TRBJ2-7; possible D gene TRBD1, 6 bases. Written as DNA, the CDR3 is TGTGCCAGCAGCCAAGACCAACAGGGTTACGGGCAGTACTTC. Translating it yields CASSQDQQGYGQYF.